The 21 T cell receptor beta chains below all came from one sample that was sequenced in a study of CD8+ T cells in alopecia areata. The sequencing template was cDNA reverse transcribed from extracted RNA. Libraries were prepared by immunoSEQ multiplex PCR; TCRdb keeps only in-frame clonotypes and omits some of them. The sample yields 100,000 to 150,000 clones, about 50% seen once. The source was CD8+ T cells sorted from blood, collected at week 0. The receptor source for this set is a human donor with alopecia areata.

The chain uses TRBV6-6 and TRBJ1-5; unclear D gene. This CDR3 contains 16 residues. Per germline, CDR1 MNHNY and CDR2 SVGAGI (reference sequence). V was clipped by 6 bases and J by 4 bases, with 19 bases between them. CDR3 coding DNA: TGTGCCAGCAGATCGCACTCGGACGGGTTAAATCAGCCCCAGCATTTT. Its translation: CASRSHSDGLNQPQHF.

The sample holds a few counts of this clone. The genes are TRBV18 and TRBJ2-2, with 7 bases fitting TRBD1. Germline V gene sequence: CDR1 KGHSH, CDR2 LQKENI. The CDR3 consists of 16 residues. Trimming cost V 2 bases and J 0 bases; bases outside gene matches: 3. Written as DNA, the CDR3 is TGTGCCAGCTCACCAAACAGGGGCGCGAACACCGGGGAGCTGTTTTTT. It translates to CASSPNRGANTGELFF.

The table lists this clone with a few counts. The chain employs TRBV11-2 and TRBJ1-5, with D possibly being TRBD1 (5 bases). Between the trimmed V and J ends, which lost 5 bases and 0 bases, there was a span of 11 bases. CDR1 SGHAT and CDR2 FQNNGV come from the germline V gene. The CDR3 has 15 residues. The CDR3 loop is CASSRGGYSNQPQHF. In nucleotides, the CDR3 is TGTGCCAGCAGCCGGGGGGGGTATAGCAATCAGCCCCAGCATTTT.

This clone was seen a handful of times. The chain couples TRBV29-1 to TRBJ2-7; D tentatively reads TRBD1 or TRBD2 (5 bases each). Trimming removed 1 base from V and 3 bases from J, with 10 bases in between. Germline V gene data show CDR1 as SQVTM and CDR2 as ANQGSEA. This CDR3 spans 13 amino acids. The CDR3 sequence: CSVEGGAIYEQYF. CDR3 coding DNA: TGCAGCGTTGAAGGAGGGGCGATCTACGAGCAGTACTTC.

This clone was counted between two and nine times. The chain uses TRBV7-6 and TRBJ2-7; TRBD1 might be the D (5 bases). The CDR3 extends over 15 amino acids. Germline values: CDR1 SGHVS, CDR2 FNYEAQ. Trimming took off 5 bases at V and 4 bases at J, with 18 bases between the two ends. CDR3 amino acids: CASSLGAERVYEQYF. In DNA form, the CDR3 reads TGTGCCAGCAGCCTTGGGGCGGAGCGAGTTTACGAGCAGTACTTC.

The chain recombines TRBV6-5 with TRBJ2-7; either TRBD1 or TRBD2 may supply D (5 bases each). There are 14 residues in the CDR3. Germline V CDR1 and CDR2: MNHEY, SVGAGI. V dropped 2 bases and J dropped 6 bases, with 14 bases sitting between them. The CDR3 is CASSYGQGTPEQYF. CDR3 DNA sequence: TGTGCCAGCAGTTACGGCCAAGGGACCCCCGAGCAGTACTTC.

This chain connects TRBV9 to TRBJ2-2; the D is unclear. The germline gives CDR1 SGDLS, CDR2 YYNGEE. V lost 0 bases, J lost 2 bases, and 11 bases lay in between. The CDR3 totals 16 residues. The CDR3 coding sequence is TGTGCCAGCAGCGTAGGGCCGGCACTAAACACCGGGGAGCTGTTTTTT. Translated, it gives CASSVGPALNTGELFF.

V is TRBV9 and J is TRBJ1-2; no clear D. V was clipped by 4 bases and J by 8 bases, with 21 bases between them. The CDR3 is 15 residues long. Germline-derived CDR1 and CDR2 are SGDLS and YYNGEE. CDR3 loop: CASSIQTHRSGGYTF. The CDR3 DNA reads as TGTGCCAGCAGCATCCAGACTCATCGCTCTGGGGGCTACACCTTC.

This clone is medium-sized by share. In DNA form, the CDR3 reads TGTGCCAGCCAGACTAGCGGGAGCACAGATACGCAGTATTTT. Its protein is CASQTSGSTDTQYF. The chain is built from TRBV6-4 and TRBJ2-3; 10 bases agree with TRBD2. CDR1 MRHNA and CDR2 SNTAGT come from the germline V gene. The CDR3 spans 14 residues. With 8 bases clipped from V and 0 bases from J, the junction kept 2 bases outside the gene matches.

This clone showed up just once. J is TRBJ1-1 and V is TRBV29-1; TRBD1 might be the D (5 bases). The length of the CDR3 is 11 residues. Germline V gene data show CDR1 as SQVTM and CDR2 as ANQGSEA. Trimming took off 7 bases at V and 5 bases at J, with 11 bases between the two ends. The CDR3 spells CSGYWGTEAFF. CDR3 nucleotides: TGCAGCGGCTACTGGGGGACTGAAGCTTTCTTT.

The chain links TRBV6-1 to TRBJ2-7; 7 bases align to TRBD2. Germline lookup yields CDR1 MNHNS and CDR2 SASEGT. After removal of 6 bases from V and 2 bases from J, the junction contained 4 bases not matched to a gene. The CDR3 sequence is 13 residues long. CDR3 protein: CASRAGVPYEQYF. As DNA, the CDR3 is TGTGCCAGCAGGGCGGGAGTTCCCTACGAGCAGTACTTC.

This rearrangement joins TRBV5-1 to TRBJ2-1; unclear D gene. The CDR3 has 12 residues. The V and J ends lost 6 bases and 8 bases respectively, with 12 bases between them. In germline, CDR1 is SGHRS, CDR2 YFSETQ. CDR3 protein: CASTGTVDEQFF. Here the CDR3 DNA reads TGCGCCAGCACCGGTACAGTTGATGAGCAGTTCTTC.

This chain links TRBV29-1 with TRBJ2-7; the D gene is possibly TRBD2 (6 bases). The CDR3 has 15 residues. Germline CDR1 reads SQVTM; CDR2 reads ANQGSEA. Trimming stripped 4 bases from V and 2 bases from J, with 18 bases between. The CDR3 DNA is TGCAGCGTTGCGGGGGTGTCAGGCGGACCCTACGAGCAGTACTTC. Translated, it gives CSVAGVSGGPYEQYF.

The sample holds a few counts of this clone. This chain joins TRBV5-1 and TRBJ1-5; unclear D gene. The V and J ends lost 5 bases and 5 bases respectively, with 2 bases between them. Germline CDR1 reads SGHRS; CDR2 reads YFSETQ. The CDR3 spans 10 residues. CDR3 loop: CASSYQPQHF. Here the CDR3 DNA reads TGCGCCAGCAGTTATCAGCCCCAGCATTTT.

This chain connects TRBV30 to TRBJ2-2; D call uncertain. The germline V gene encodes CDR1 GTSNPN and CDR2 SVGIG (reference sequence). V was trimmed by 2 bases and J by 9 bases, leaving 10 bases between them. This CDR3 has 12 residues. In nucleotides, the CDR3 is TGTGCCTGGAGTACTAACCCGTGGGAGCTGTTTTTT. It encodes CAWSTNPWELFF.

The CDR3 here is CASSQWDRSSYEQYF. The CDR3 coding sequence is TGTGCCAGCAGCCAGTGGGACAGGAGCTCCTACGAGCAGTACTTC. The chain combines TRBV9 with TRBJ2-7; 8 bases align to TRBD1. Germline V CDR1 and CDR2: SGDLS, YYNGEE. There are 15 residues in the CDR3. J lost 0 bases, V lost 4 bases, and 6 bases had no gene match.

The J gene is TRBJ1-2, the V gene TRBV29-1; 9 bases line up with TRBD1. The CDR3 spans 15 residues. V shed 7 bases and J 8 bases; nucleotides not matched to a gene: 17. Germline V gene data show CDR1 as SQVTM and CDR2 as ANQGSEA. The CDR3 protein is CSAVTGTGWRGGYTF. Here the CDR3 DNA reads TGCAGCGCCGTCACCGGGACAGGGTGGAGAGGAGGCTACACCTTC.

This chain links TRBV5-6 with TRBJ1-5, with D unclear. With 4 bases removed from V and 2 bases from J, the gap between germline ends came to 13 bases. CDR3 length: 15 amino acids. CDR1 and CDR2 from the germline V gene are SGHDT and YYEEEE. The CDR3 is CASSHSERGNQPQHF. The CDR3 region has the DNA TGTGCCAGCAGCCATTCGGAGCGGGGCAATCAGCCCCAGCATTTT.

This clone came up a few times. At the DNA level, this CDR3 is encoded by other sequences in the same sample as well. The chain recombines TRBV6-5 with TRBJ2-5; TRBD2 matches 11 bases. CDR1 is MNHEY and CDR2 is SVGAGI in the germline V gene. V dropped 0 bases and J dropped 1; count of bases not matched to a gene: 1. This CDR3 contains 16 residues. The CDR3, as DNA: TGTGCCAGCAGTTACTCCGGGACTAGCGGCCAAGAGACCCAGTACTTC. Its translation: CASSYSGTSGQETQYF.

The V and J genes are TRBV11-2 and TRBJ2-1, with 8 bases aligning to TRBD2. Germline V gene sequence: CDR1 SGHAT, CDR2 FQNNGV. The CDR3 extends over 16 amino acids. Trimming took 3 bases from V and 10 from J; bases not matched to a gene: 14. CDR3 protein: CASSFGMAGGIVEQFF. CDR3 nucleotide sequence: TGTGCCAGCAGCTTCGGGATGGCGGGGGGTATAGTCGAGCAGTTCTTC.

This clone has just a few counts. V gene TRBV14 combines with J gene TRBJ2-2; TRBD1 agrees at 11 bases. Germline V gene data show CDR1 as SGHDN and CDR2 as FVKESK. CDR3 length: 21 amino acids. V shed 3 bases and J 1 base; nucleotides not matched to a gene: 16. CDR3 region: CASSQTPGQGAETKNTGELFF. In DNA form, the CDR3 reads TGTGCCAGCAGCCAGACGCCCGGACAGGGGGCCGAAACGAAGAACACCGGGGAGCTGTTTTTT.